This TCR beta chain appears in the sequencing data of a study of blood T cell repertoires in COVID-19 (TCRdb year 2020). About the study as a whole: Collaborator samples came from the United States, Italy and Spain and covered acute and convalescent phases of COVID-19. The material from the prospective study consisted of cDNA or gDNA derived from T cells, B-cell-depleted T cells, or PBMCs. The dataset comprised deeply sampled blood TCRbeta repertoires from subjects exposed to, actively infected with, or recovered from COVID-19. A freely available public database, intended as a resource for researchers studying the immune response to SARS-CoV-2, is where the repertoires were released. Samples were obtained from the ongoing ImmuneRACE study (first 160 participants) and from 950 to 1,500 subjects provided by 6 global collaborators. Sample metadata almost always included a de-identified subject ID, COVID-19 status, age in years and sex. HLA class I and class II types, where available, came from metadata supplied by the sample provider rather than from assay-based typing.

What the authors observed across the whole study: Clinical and demographic metadata were provided uncurated, with the amount varying by source and participant.

The immunoSEQ Assay, a bias-controlled multiplex PCR, was used to amplify TCRbeta CDR3 regions from genomic DNA. The original pipeline was this. Within the assay, amplification of reference gene primers was used to estimate how many nucleated cells each sample contained. To quantify the absolute abundance of each unique TCRbeta CDR3 rearrangement, sequence reads were collapsed and filtered. Productive Simpson clonality was computed per sample as the square root of Simpson's diversity index over productive rearrangements. TCRdb took over this immuneACCESS table, retaining in-frame rearrangements with V and J assigned. Such tables are incomplete; in checked studies, under half of the missing clones stem from an unresolved V gene, and the remainder is unexplained. V and J calls and clone size are given by that table; D and trimming were obtained from the DNA. A total of over 300,000 clones appear in this sample, around 88% of them only once. The top ten constitute about 1.7% of the sample.

Spanning cysteine to phenylalanine, the CDR3 consists of 18 amino acids. Only CDR3 DNA is held: 54 bases, read in frame from base 1. Looking up the germline V gene yields CDR1 WSHSY and CDR2 SAAADI. After removal of 7 bases from V and 1 base from J, the junction retains 10 bases not matched to a gene. Points on this clone: The clone's antigen remains unknown. No per-base quality is available; no much larger clone lies one base away.

Collaborating institutions collected whole blood in K2EDTA tubes following their own protocols. Collaborator samples were shipped for TCRbeta analysis as frozen whole blood, isolated PBMCs, or DNA extracted from either sample type. The chain is encoded by TRBV10-2 joined to TRBJ2-1, and TRBD2 aligns with 13 junction nucleotides. Sample: peripheral blood. This TCR derives from a woman aged 45-60 years with acute or convalescent COVID-19. The bases read TGCGCCAGCACCACTAGCGGGAGGGCCAGAGCGTCCTACAATGAGCAGTTCTTC. It codes for CASTTSGRARASYNEQFF.